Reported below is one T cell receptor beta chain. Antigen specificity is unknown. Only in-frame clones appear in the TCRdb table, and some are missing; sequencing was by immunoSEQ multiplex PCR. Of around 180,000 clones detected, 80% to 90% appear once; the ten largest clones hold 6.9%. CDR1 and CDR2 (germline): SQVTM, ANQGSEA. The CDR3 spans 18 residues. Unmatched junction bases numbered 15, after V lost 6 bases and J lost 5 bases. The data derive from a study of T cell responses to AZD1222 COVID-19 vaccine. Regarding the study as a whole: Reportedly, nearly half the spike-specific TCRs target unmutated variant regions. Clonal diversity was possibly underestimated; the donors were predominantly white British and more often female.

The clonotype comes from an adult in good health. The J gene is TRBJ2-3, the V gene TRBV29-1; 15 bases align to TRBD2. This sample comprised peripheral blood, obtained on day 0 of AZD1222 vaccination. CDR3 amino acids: CSVAGLAGGPGRIDTQYF. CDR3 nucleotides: TGCAGCGTGGCTGGACTAGCGGGGGGGCCGGGTAGAATAGATACGCAGTATTTT.